The clone carrying this TCR beta chain was observed at least ten times. Its antigen is still unknown. Amplified TCR beta CDR3 regions came from RNA transcripts. Researchers ran a first-round RT-PCR on the TCR CDR3 using the HTBI primer set. MiXCR was run by TCRdb on the multiplex PCR reads, yielding one entry per CDR3 protein. In the table there are hundreds of thousands of distinct CDR3 sequences, nearly 15% of which are singletons. This sample is part of a study of T cells in Graves' hyperthyroidism and ophthalmopathy. Study-wide results and limits: Model predictions of ophthalmopathy came a median about six months before onset. Appearing also in blood were most of the thyroid clonotypes expanded above 0.001.

This CDR3 contains 14 residues. The V segment lost 6 bases and the J segment 7 bases; nucleotides outside the gene matches: 11. CDR1 is MNHEY and CDR2 is SMNVEV in the germline V gene (reference sequence). Patients were excluded because of uncontrolled infection, other autoimmune disease, pregnancy or lactation. The clonotype originates from a woman in her sixties or seventies with Graves' ophthalmopathy. The sequenced sample consisted of blood. The chain combines TRBV27 with TRBJ1-1; 7 nucleotides agree with TRBD1. CDR3 loop: CASSPRQGRNEAFF. The CDR3 region has the DNA TGTGCCAGCAGCCCCCGACAGGGTAGAAATGAAGCTTTCTTT.